This T cell receptor (beta chain) emerged from a study of blood T cell repertoires in COVID-19 (TCRdb year 2020). Concerning the study at large: Samples from collaborators originated in the United States, Italy and Spain and spanned both the acute and convalescent phases of COVID-19. The material from the prospective study consisted of cDNA or gDNA derived from T cells, B-cell-depleted T cells, or PBMCs. Subjects who had been exposed to COVID-19, were actively infected with it, or had recovered from it provided the deeply sampled blood TCRbeta repertoires that made up the dataset. Sample metadata almost always included a de-identified subject ID, COVID-19 status, age in years and sex. Where available, HLA class I and class II types were obtained from metadata supplied by the sample provider rather than from assay-based typing. The repertoires were released in a freely available public database meant as a resource for research on the immune response to SARS-CoV-2. The samples were drawn from the first 160 participants of the ongoing ImmuneRACE study and from 1,254 subjects provided by 6 global collaborators.

Participants in the prospective study were aged roughly 18 to 100 years, lived in 20 to 25 United States geographic areas, and enrolled through a virtual design. Cohort assignment in the prospective study relied on participant-reported clinical history from a screening survey and a study questionnaire. Recovered participants in ImmuneRACE Cohort 3 were defined as having two consecutive negative NP/OP PCR tests, clearance from a healthcare professional, or resolution of symptoms. In the prospective study, whole blood, serum and a nasopharyngeal or oropharyngeal swab were collected from each participant by mobile phlebotomists. Prospective study participants could optionally give additional blood draws and questionnaires over an approximately two-month period. Before DNA extraction, blood samples from the prospective study were shipped at room temperature or frozen. Worth noting for this clone: The specificity of this receptor is unknown. Nothing much larger sits one base from this clone, and base qualities are not available.

Germline trimming: 4 bases from V, 6 bases from J; junction bases outside gene matches: 7. CDR1 SGHDT and CDR2 YYEEEE were looked up in the germline V gene. The CDR3 spans 13 residues, from the cysteine through the phenylalanine. Only the CDR3 DNA is retained, 39 bases long and in frame from the first base. TCRbeta CDR3 regions were amplified from genomic DNA by means of the immunoSEQ Assay, a bias-controlled multiplex PCR. Processing in the source paper ran as follows. The number of nucleated cells in each sample was estimated by amplification of reference gene primers within the assay. To quantify the absolute abundance of each unique TCRbeta CDR3 rearrangement, sequence reads were collapsed and filtered. Productive Simpson clonality was computed per sample as the square root of Simpson's diversity index over productive rearrangements. The clones in this table, taken by TCRdb from immuneACCESS, are in-frame only. Not every clone is retained; where verified, under half of the shortfall comes from an unresolved V gene, and the cause of the rest is unknown. V and J calls and clone size are given by that table; D and trimming were obtained from the DNA. This sample is represented by fewer than 150,000 clones; over 80% of them were singletons. The ten largest clones represent about 18% of the sample.

General conclusions and limits of the study: Clinical and demographic metadata were provided uncurated, with the amount varying by source and participant.

This TCR was sampled from a man aged 25 to 45 who had recovered from COVID-19. Source material: PBMCs or T cells enriched from blood (not recorded which). The sequence links TRBV5-6 to TRBJ2-7, with 7 junctional bases fitting TRBD1. CDR3 loop: CASSPWTGGEQYF. The nucleotides read TGTGCCAGCAGCCCGTGGACAGGTGGCGAGCAGTACTTC. Where the CDR3 stops, the reference TRBV5-6 and TRBJ2-7 genes take over; the full variable domain is DAGVTQSPTHLIKTRGQQVTLRCSPKSGHDTVSWYQQALGQGPQFIFQYYEEEERQRGNFPDRFSGHQFPNYSSELNVNALLLGDSALYLCASSPWTGGEQYFGPGTRLTVT.